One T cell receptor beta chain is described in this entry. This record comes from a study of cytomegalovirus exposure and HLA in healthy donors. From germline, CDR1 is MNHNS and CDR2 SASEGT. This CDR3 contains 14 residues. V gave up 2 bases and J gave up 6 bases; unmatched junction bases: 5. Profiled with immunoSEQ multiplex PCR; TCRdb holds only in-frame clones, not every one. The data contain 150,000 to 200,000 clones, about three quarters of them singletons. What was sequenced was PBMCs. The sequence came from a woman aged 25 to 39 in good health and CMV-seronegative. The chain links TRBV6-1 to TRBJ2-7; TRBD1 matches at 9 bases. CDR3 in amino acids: CASSERTGALEQYF. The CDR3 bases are TGTGCCAGCAGTGAAAGGACAGGGGCCCTCGAGCAGTACTTC.